This TCR beta chain is drawn from a study of blood T cell repertoires in COVID-19 (dated by TCRdb to the early 2020s). For the study in its entirety: The collaborator samples originated in the United States, Italy and Spain and spanned the acute and convalescent phases of COVID-19. The material from the prospective study consisted of cDNA or gDNA derived from T cells, B-cell-depleted T cells, or PBMCs. Subjects who had been exposed to COVID-19, were actively infected with it, or had recovered from it provided the deeply sampled blood TCRbeta repertoires that made up the dataset. A freely available public database, intended as a resource for researchers studying the immune response to SARS-CoV-2, is where the repertoires were released. Samples came from the ongoing ImmuneRACE study (first 160 participants) plus 1,254 subjects from 6 global collaborators. A de-identified subject ID, COVID-19 status, age in years and sex were almost always included in the sample metadata. HLA class I and class II types, where available, came from metadata supplied by the sample provider rather than from assay-based typing.

The research as a whole found: The amount of clinical and demographic metadata varied by source and participant and was provided uncurated.

Regarding this clone: This receptor's antigen is unknown. The input lacks base qualities; no much larger clone sits a single base away.

Collaborating institutions collected whole blood in K2EDTA tubes following their own protocols. For TCRbeta analysis, collaborators shipped samples as frozen whole blood, isolated PBMCs, or DNA extracted from either of those sample types. The CDR3 has 15 amino acids, counting the end cysteine and phenylalanine. Solely the CDR3 DNA is kept, with 45 bases framed from the first base. V loses 6 bases, J loses 8 bases, and the germline ends lie 17 bases apart. Taken from the germline V gene, the CDR1 and CDR2 loops are MNHEY and SVGAGI. TCRbeta CDR3 regions were amplified from genomic DNA by means of the immunoSEQ Assay, a bias-controlled multiplex PCR. For the original study's pipeline: Nucleated cell counts per sample were estimated from amplification of reference gene primers within the assay. To quantify the absolute abundance of each unique TCRbeta CDR3 rearrangement, sequence reads were collapsed and filtered. For each sample, productive Simpson clonality was calculated by taking the square root of Simpson's diversity index across productive rearrangements. Entries here come from immuneACCESS through TCRdb and include only in-frame sequences with V and J called. Some clones fail to appear in such tables; in the studies checked, an unresolved V gene covers under half of the shortfall, and the cause of the remainder is unknown. The V and J calls and clone size were taken over from that table, and D and trimming were inferred from the DNA. A total of around 150,000 clones appear in this sample, roughly 87% of them only once. 3.5% to 4.5% of the sample goes to the ten largest clones.

The TCR comes from an older woman with active or convalescent COVID-19. Recombination linked TRBV6-5 to TRBJ1-6; the D segment could be TRBD1, given 5 matching bases. Input material: peripheral blood. The CDR3 loop reads CASSPQVAGDSPLHF. The sequenced DNA: TGTGCCAGCAGCCCGCAGGTGGCGGGGGATTCACCCCTCCACTTT.